This T cell receptor (beta chain) was recovered during a study of T cell repertoires in cytomegalovirus infection. Study-wide results and limits: The cumulative frequency of public TCR beta families identified carriers of CMV plus the relevant HLA.

This clonotype was detected a few times. What it binds is unknown. Germline CDR1 is SEHNR and CDR2 is FQNEAQ (reference sequence). Trimming took off 4 bases at V and 7 bases at J, with 8 bases between the two ends. The CDR3 totals 11 residues. From the reads, TCRdb called clonotypes with MiXCR, one entry per CDR3 protein. The profile covers around 750,000 distinct CDR3 sequences, with 32% appearing a single time and over 10% taken by the ten largest. The specimen comprised cultured CD8+ T cells from PBMCs, sampled from culture after CMV antigen stimulation. The clonotype originates from a human donor in good health (CMV status not recorded). Some clones in this sample may be carry-over from other donors' samples. The chain has TRBV7-9 and TRBJ2-7; D tentatively reads TRBD1 or TRBD2 (5 bases each). The CDR3 reads CASSWDEEQYV. CDR3 bases: TGTGCCAGCAGCTGGGACGAGGAGCAGTACGTC.